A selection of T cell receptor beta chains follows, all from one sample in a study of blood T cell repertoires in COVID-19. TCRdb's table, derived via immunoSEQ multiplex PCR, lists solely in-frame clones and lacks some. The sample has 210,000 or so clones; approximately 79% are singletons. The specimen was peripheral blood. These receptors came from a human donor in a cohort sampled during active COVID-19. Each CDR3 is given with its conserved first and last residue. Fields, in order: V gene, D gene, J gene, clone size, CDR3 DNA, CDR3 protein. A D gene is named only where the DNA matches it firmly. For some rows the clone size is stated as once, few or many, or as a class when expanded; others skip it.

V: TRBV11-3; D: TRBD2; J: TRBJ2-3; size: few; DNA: TGTGCCAGCAGCCCTGGGACTAGCGGGAGGGGCGAAGATACGCAGTATTTT; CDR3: CASSPGTSGRGEDTQYF
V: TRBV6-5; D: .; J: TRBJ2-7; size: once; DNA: TGTGCCAGCGAAGCCTCCTACGAGCAGTACTTC; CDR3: CASEASYEQYF
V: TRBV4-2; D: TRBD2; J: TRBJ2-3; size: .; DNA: TGTGCCAGCAGCCAAGATTTTAGCGGGAGTTGGGATACGCAGTATTTT; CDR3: CASSQDFSGSWDTQYF
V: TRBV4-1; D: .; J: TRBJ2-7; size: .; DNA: TGCGCCAGCAGCCAAGCGGAGGGAATCCCCTACGAGCAGTACTTC; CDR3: CASSQAEGIPYEQYF
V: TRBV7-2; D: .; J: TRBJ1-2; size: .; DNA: TGTGCCAGCAGCTTAGGTCGACAGTATGGCTACACCTTC; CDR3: CASSLGRQYGYTF
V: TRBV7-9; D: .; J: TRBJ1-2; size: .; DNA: TGTGCCAGCAGCGCGGCGCCGACGGGAAACTATGGCTACACCTTC; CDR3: CASSAAPTGNYGYTF
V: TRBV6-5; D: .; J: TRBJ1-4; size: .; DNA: TGTGCCAGCAGTTCCAGGGCCCTAGGTGGGGAAAAACTGTTTTTT; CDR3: CASSSRALGGEKLFF
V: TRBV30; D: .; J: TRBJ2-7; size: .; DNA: TGTGCCTGGACCAGGGAGGCCTACGAGCAGTACTTC; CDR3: CAWTREAYEQYF
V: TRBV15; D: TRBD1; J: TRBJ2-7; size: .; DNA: TGTGCCACCAGCAGACAGAGGGGACAGGGAAACCGCCCCTCCTACGAGCAGTACTTC; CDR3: CATSRQRGQGNRPSYEQYF
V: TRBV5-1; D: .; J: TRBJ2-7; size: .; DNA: TGCGCCAGCAGCTTTTACGGGACCTACGAGCAGTACTTC; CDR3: CASSFYGTYEQYF
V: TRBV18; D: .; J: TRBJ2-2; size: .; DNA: TGTGCCAGCTCACGCCCAGGCAGGAACACCGGGGAGCTGTTTTTT; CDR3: CASSRPGRNTGELFF
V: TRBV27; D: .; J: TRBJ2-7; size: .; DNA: TGTGCCAGCAGCCTGATTCCGGTGAGCGAGCAGTACTTC; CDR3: CASSLIPVSEQYF
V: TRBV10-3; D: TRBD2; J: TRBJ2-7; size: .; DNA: TGTGCCATCAGTTCCTCCGCCGGACTAGCGGTCTACGAGCAGTACTTC; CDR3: CAISSSAGLAVYEQYF
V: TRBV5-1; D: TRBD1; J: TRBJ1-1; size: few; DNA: TGCGCCAGCAGCTCGGACAGGGGGCAAACTGAAGCTTTCTTT; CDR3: CASSSDRGQTEAFF
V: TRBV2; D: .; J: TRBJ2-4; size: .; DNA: TGTGCCAGCAGTAATCCACTAGCCAAAAACATTCAGTACTTC; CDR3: CASSNPLAKNIQYF
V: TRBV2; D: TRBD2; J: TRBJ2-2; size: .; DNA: TGTGCCAGCGGTAGCGGGAGAAACACCGGGGAGCTGTTTTTT; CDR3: CASGSGRNTGELFF
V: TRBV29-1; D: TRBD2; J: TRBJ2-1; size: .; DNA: TGCAGCGCCGCGACTAGCGGAGCTTCCTACAATGAGCAGTTCTTC; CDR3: CSAATSGASYNEQFF
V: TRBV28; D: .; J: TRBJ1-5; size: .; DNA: TGTGCCAGCAGTTTGATAACAGGGTACAATCAGCCCCAGCATTTT; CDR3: CASSLITGYNQPQHF
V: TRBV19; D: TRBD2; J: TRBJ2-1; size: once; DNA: TGTGCCAGTAGTATAGCCCGGACTAGCGGGAGGGCGCGGAATGAGCAGTTCTTC; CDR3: CASSIARTSGRARNEQFF
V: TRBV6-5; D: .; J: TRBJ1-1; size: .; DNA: TGTGCCAGCAGTATCGAGCAGGGAAGGACTGAAGCTTTCTTT; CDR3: CASSIEQGRTEAFF
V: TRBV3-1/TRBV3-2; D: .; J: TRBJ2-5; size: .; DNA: TGTGCCAGCAGCCAAGGGGGAGGGGGGAGAGGCGAGACCCAGTACTTC; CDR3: CASSQGGGGRGETQYF
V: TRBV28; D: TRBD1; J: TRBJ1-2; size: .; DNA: TGTGCCAGCAGTTTTCTATCAGGACAGGGTCGCGGCTACACCTTC; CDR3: CASSFLSGQGRGYTF
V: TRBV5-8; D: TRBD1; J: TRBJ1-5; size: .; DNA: TGTGCCAGCAGCCGGGACAGGGCAAGCAATCAGCCCCAGCATTTT; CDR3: CASSRDRASNQPQHF
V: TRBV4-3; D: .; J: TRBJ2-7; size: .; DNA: TGCGCCAGCAGCCAGGGGAGTGGGGAGAATAATTACGAGCAGTACTTC; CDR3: CASSQGSGENNYEQYF